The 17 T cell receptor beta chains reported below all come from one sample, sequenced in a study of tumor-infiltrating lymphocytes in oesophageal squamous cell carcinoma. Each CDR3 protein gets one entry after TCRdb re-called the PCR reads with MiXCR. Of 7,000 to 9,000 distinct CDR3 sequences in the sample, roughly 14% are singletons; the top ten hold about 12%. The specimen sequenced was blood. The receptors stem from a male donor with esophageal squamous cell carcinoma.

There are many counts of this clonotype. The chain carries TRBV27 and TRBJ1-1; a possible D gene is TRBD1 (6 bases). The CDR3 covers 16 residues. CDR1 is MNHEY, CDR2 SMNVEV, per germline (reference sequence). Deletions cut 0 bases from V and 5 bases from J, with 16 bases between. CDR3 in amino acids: CASSLSRGGVRTEAFF. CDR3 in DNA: TGTGCCAGCAGTTTATCGCGGGGGGGCGTTAGAACTGAAGCTTTCTTT.

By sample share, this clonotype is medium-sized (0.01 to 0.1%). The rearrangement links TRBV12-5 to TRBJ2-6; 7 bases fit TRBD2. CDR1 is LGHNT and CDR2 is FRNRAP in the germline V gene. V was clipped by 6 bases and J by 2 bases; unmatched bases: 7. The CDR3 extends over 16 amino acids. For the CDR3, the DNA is TGTGCTAGTGGGAGGGGAGGGGAGGCTGGGGCCAACGTCCTGACTTTC. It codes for CASGRGGEAGANVLTF.

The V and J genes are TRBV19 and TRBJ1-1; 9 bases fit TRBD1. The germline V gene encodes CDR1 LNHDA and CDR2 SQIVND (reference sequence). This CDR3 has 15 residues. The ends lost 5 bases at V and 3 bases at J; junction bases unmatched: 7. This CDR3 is CASSRTGVQYTEAFF. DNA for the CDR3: TGTGCCAGTAGTCGGACAGGGGTTCAATACACTGAAGCTTTCTTT. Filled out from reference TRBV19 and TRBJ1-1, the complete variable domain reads DGGITQSPKYLFRKEGQNVTLSCEQNLNHDAMYWYRQDPGQGLRLIYYSQIVNDFQKGDIAEGYSVSREKKESFPLTVTSAQKNPTAFYLCASSRTGVQYTEAFFGQGTRLTVV.

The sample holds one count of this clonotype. The CDR3 DNA reads as TGTGCCAGCAGCGTAGGTGCTGAGGGCGGGTACACTGAAGCTTTCTTT. Translating gives CASSVGAEGGYTEAFF. V is TRBV9 and J is TRBJ1-1; the D is unclear. Germline V CDR1 and CDR2: SGDLS, YYNGEE. The CDR3 totals 16 residues. V lost 0 bases and J 3 bases, leaving 15 bases between the germline ends.

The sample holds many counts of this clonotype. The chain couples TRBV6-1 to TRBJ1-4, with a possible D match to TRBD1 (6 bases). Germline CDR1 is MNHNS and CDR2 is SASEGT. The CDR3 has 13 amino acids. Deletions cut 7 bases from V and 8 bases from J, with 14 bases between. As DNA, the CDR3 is TGTGCCAGCACGGGGGGGGCACTGGAAAAACTGTTTTTT. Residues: CASTGGALEKLFF.

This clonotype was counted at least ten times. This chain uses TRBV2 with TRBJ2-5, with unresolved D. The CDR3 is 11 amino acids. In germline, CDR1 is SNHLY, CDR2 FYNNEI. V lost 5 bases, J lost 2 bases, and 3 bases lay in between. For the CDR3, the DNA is TGTGCCAGCAGTCCGCAAGAGACCCAGTACTTC. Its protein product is CASSPQETQYF.

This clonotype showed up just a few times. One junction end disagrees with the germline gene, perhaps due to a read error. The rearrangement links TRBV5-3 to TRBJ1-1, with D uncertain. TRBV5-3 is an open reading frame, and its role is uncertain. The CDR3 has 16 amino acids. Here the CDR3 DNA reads TGTGCCAGCAGCTTGGTCTTGACACAGCAAGGCACTGAAGCTTTCTTT. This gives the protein CASSLVLTQQGTEAFF.

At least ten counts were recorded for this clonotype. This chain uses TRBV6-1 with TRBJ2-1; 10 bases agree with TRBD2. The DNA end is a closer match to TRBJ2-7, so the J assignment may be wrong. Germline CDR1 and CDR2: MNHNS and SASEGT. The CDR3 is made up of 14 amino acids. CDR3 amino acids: CASSQGLAQSEQYF. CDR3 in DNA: TGTGCCAGCAGTCAGGGACTAGCGCAGTCTGAGCAGTACTTC.

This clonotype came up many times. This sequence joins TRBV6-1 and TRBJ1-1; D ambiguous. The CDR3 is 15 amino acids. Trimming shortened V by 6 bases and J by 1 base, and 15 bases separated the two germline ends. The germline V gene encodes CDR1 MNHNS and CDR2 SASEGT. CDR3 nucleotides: TGTGCCAGCAGGCCACCACCCCTTGGGAACACTGAAGCTTTCTTT. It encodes CASRPPPLGNTEAFF.

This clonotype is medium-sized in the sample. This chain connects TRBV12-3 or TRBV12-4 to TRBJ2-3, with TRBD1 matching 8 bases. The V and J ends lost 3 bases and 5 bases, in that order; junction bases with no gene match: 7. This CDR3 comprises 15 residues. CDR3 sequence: CASSFGQGSIDTQYF. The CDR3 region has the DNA TGTGCCAGCAGTTTCGGACAGGGAAGTATAGATACGCAGTATTTT.

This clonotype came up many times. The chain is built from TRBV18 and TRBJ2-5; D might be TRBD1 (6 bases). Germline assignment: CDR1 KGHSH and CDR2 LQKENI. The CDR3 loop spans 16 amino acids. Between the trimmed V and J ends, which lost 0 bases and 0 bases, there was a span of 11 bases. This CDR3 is CASSPPPGTNQETQYF. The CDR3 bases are TGTGCCAGCTCACCACCTCCAGGGACAAACCAAGAGACCCAGTACTTC.

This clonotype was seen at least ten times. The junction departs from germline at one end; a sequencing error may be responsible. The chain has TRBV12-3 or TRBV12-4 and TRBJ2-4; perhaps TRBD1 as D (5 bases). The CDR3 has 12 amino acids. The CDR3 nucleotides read TGTGCCAGCAGTTTTTCAGGGTCACCCCTCCACTTC. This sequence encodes CASSFSGSPLHF.

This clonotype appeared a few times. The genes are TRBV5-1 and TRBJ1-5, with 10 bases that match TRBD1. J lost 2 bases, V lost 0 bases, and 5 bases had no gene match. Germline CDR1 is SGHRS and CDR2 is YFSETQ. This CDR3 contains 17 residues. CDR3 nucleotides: TGCGCCAGCAGCTTGGAGGGGACAGGGGTGGGCAATCAGCCCCAGCATTTT. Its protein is CASSLEGTGVGNQPQHF.

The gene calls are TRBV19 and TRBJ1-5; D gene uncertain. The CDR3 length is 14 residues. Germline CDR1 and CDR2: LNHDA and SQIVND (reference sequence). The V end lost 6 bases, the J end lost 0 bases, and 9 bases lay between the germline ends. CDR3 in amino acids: CASSPGYSNQPQHF. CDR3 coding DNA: TGTGCCAGTAGCCCGGGTTATAGCAATCAGCCCCAGCATTTT.

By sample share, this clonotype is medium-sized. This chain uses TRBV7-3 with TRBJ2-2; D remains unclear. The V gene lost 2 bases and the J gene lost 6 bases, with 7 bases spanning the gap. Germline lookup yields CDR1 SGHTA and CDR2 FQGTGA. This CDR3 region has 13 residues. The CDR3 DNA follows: TGTGCCAGCAGCTTATTCCGGGCCGGGGAGCTGTTTTTT. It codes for CASSLFRAGELFF.

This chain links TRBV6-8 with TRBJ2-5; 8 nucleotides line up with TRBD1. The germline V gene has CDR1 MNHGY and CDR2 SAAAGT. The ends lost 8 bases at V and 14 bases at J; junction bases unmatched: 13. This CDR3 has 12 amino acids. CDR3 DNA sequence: TGTGCCAGCGGTGGGAGGACAGGGATAGCTTACTTC. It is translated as CASGGRTGIAYF.

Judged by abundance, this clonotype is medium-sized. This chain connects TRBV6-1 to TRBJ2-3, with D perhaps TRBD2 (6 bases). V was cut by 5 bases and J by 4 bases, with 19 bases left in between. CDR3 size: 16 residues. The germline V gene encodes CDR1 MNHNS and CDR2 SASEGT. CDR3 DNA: TGTGCCAGCAGTCCCCAGCTTCTAGCGAGAGCAGATACGCAGTATTTT. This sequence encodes CASSPQLLARADTQYF.